A single sample is the source of the 20 T cell receptor beta chains below, sequenced in a study of CD8 T cells in ankylosing spondylitis. TCRdb called the 5' RACE reads again in MiXCR, with one record for every CDR3 protein. The repertoire includes about 130,000 distinct CDR3 sequences, more than 5.5% of them detected once, and around an eighth sits in the top ten. Input material: blood, either unsorted or a sorted T cell fraction (not recorded which). Receptor source: a female donor with ankylosing spondylitis or in good health (not recorded which).

The table lists this clonotype with a few counts. The chain recombines TRBV7-9 with TRBJ1-6; the D gene is possibly TRBD1 (5 bases). The CDR3 is 16 residues long. Germline V lookup: CDR1 SEHNR, CDR2 FQNEAQ (reference sequence). The V gene lost 5 bases and the J gene lost 8 bases, with 19 bases spanning the gap. The CDR3 nucleotides are TGTGCCAGCAGCGAACGTCCAGGGAACGGATATTCACCCCTCCACTTT. This gives the protein CASSERPGNGYSPLHF. The variable domain in full, with the rest retrieved from reference TRBV7-9 and TRBJ1-6, is DTGVSQNPRHKITKRGQNVTFRCDPISEHNRLYWYRQTLGQGPEFLTYFQNEAQLEKSRLLSDRFSAERPKGSFSTLEIQRTEQGDSAMYLCASSERPGNGYSPLHFGNGTRLTVT.

The table lists this clonotype with many counts. The V call is TRBV20-1, the J call TRBJ1-1; TRBD1 aligns across 8 bases. The ends lost 6 bases at V and 5 bases at J; junction bases unmatched: 14. CDR1 is DFQATT and CDR2 is SNEGSKA in the germline V gene (reference sequence). The CDR3 length is 15 residues. CDR3 in amino acids: CSAKPPTGDRTEAFF. The DNA of the CDR3 is TGCAGTGCCAAGCCTCCGACAGGGGATAGGACTGAAGCTTTCTTT.

In its sample, this clonotype was seen many times. The chain recombines TRBV6-5 with TRBJ2-2, with D possibly matching TRBD2 (5 bases). The CDR3 has 15 residues. V lost 0 bases and J lost 0, with 5 bases in between. In germline, CDR1 is MNHEY, CDR2 SVGAGI. The CDR3 region is CASSYSTTNTGELFF. The CDR3 DNA reads as TGTGCCAGCAGTTACTCGACTACGAACACCGGGGAGCTGTTTTTT.

The table lists this clonotype with a count of one. A read error is possible here, since a much larger clone lies one base away. The chain carries TRBV7-8 and TRBJ2-7; no definite D call. The CDR3 extends over 14 amino acids. CDR1 and CDR2 (germline): SGHVS, FQNEAQ. CDR3 amino acids: CASSLEYSSCEQYF. The CDR3, as DNA: TGTGCCAGCAGCTTAGAGTACAGCTCCTGCGAGCAGTACTTC.

About this clonotype itself: This may be a read error, as it is one base from a much larger clone. This chain links TRBV4-3 with TRBJ1-3; D is undetermined. Germline values: CDR1 LGHNA, CDR2 YSLEER. There are 13 residues in the CDR3. The CDR3, as DNA: TGCACCAGCAGCCAAGGTTCTGGAAACACCATATATTTT. Amino acid sequence: CTSSQGSGNTIYF.

This clonotype was detected many times. This CDR3 reads CASSVTSGGAVGGETQYF. The DNA for the CDR3 is TGTGCCAGCAGCGTAACGAGCGGGGGAGCGGTGGGAGGAGAGACCCAGTACTTC. The chain recombines TRBV9 with TRBJ2-5; 8 nucleotides align to TRBD2. The V gene end was trimmed by 1 base and the J gene end by 4 bases; junction bases not matched to a gene: 15. CDR1 SGDLS and CDR2 YYNGEE come from the germline V gene. There are 18 residues in the CDR3.

This clonotype was seen repeatedly, ten times or more. The V and J genes are TRBV12-3 or TRBV12-4 and TRBJ2-2; tentative D call: TRBD1 (5 bases). The CDR3 sequence is 13 residues long. The V end was cut by 6 bases, the J end by 3 bases, with 8 bases between. The CDR3 DNA is TGTGCCAGCAGCTCACAGGACACCGGGGAGCTGTTTTTT. It encodes CASSSQDTGELFF.

This clonotype was seen repeatedly, ten times or more. The CDR3 here is CSASFSEAFF. The CDR3 coding sequence is TGCAGTGCTAGTTTTTCTGAAGCTTTCTTT. This chain connects TRBV20-1 to TRBJ1-1, with no clear D. Germline values: CDR1 DFQATT, CDR2 SNEGSKA (reference sequence). The CDR3 contains 10 residues. Trimming removed 3 bases from V and 6 bases from J, with 5 bases in between.

This clonotype was observed at least ten times. This sequence joins TRBV4-3 and TRBJ1-4, with D uncertain. Trimming shortened V by 1 base and J by 6 bases, and 3 bases separated the two germline ends. CDR3 length: 12 amino acids. Germline V gene data show CDR1 as LGHNA and CDR2 as YSLEER. This chain's CDR3 is CASSQVDEKLFF. The CDR3 DNA reads TGCGCCAGCAGCCAAGTCGATGAAAAACTGTTTTTT.

This chain links TRBV28 with TRBJ2-1, with 12 bases aligning to TRBD2. This CDR3 is built from 16 residues. The V segment lost 5 bases and the J segment 6 bases; nucleotides outside the gene matches: 8. Germline V CDR1 and CDR2: MDHEN, SYDVKM. CDR3 in amino acids: CASSTPLAGGLNEQFF. Here the CDR3 DNA reads TGTGCCAGCAGTACCCCTCTAGCGGGGGGGCTCAATGAGCAGTTCTTC. Using reference TRBV28 and TRBJ2-1 for the parts outside the CDR3, the full variable domain is DVKVTQSSRYLVKRTGEKVFLECVQDMDHENMFWYRQDPGLGLRLIYFSYDVKMKEKGDIPEGYSVSREKKERFSLILESASTNQTSMYLCASSTPLAGGLNEQFFGPGTRLTVL.

The sample holds many counts of this clonotype. The genes are TRBV7-2 and TRBJ1-4; unclear D gene. This CDR3 is built from 14 residues. Trimming left V 5 bases short and J 5 bases short, with 12 bases between. CDR1 and CDR2 (germline): SGHTA, FQGNSA. The CDR3: CASSPTNSNEKLFF. The CDR3 coding sequence is TGTGCCAGCAGCCCGACAAACTCAAATGAAAAACTGTTTTTT. The complete variable domain, with remaining parts taken from reference TRBV7-2 and TRBJ1-4, reads GAGVSQSPSNKVTEKGKDVELRCDPISGHTALYWYRQSLGQGLEFLIYFQGNSAPDKSGLPSDRFSAERTGGSVSTLTIQRTQQEDSAVYLCASSPTNSNEKLFFGSGTQLSVL.

Details on this clonotype: A clone one base away is much larger, so this may be a read error. The V gene is TRBV3-1, the J gene TRBJ2-2, with 9 bases aligning to TRBD1. In germline, CDR1 is LGHDT, CDR2 YNNKEL (reference sequence). CDR3 length: 18 amino acids. The CDR3 here is CASNQDAAGTGSTGELFF. CDR3 nucleotide sequence: TGTGCCAGCAACCAAGATGCGGCCGGGACAGGGAGCACCGGGGAGCTGTTTTTT.

Ten or more counts support this clonotype. V usage is TRBV12-3 or TRBV12-4 and J usage is TRBJ2-5; weak D call: TRBD2 (5 bases). This CDR3 is built from 15 residues. Trimming took 6 bases from V and 0 from J, leaving 14 bases between them. CDR3: CASSKLARYQETQYF. The CDR3 DNA follows: TGTGCCAGCAGCAAATTAGCGAGATACCAAGAGACCCAGTACTTC.

This clonotype has ten or more counts. The CDR3 protein is CSAFRTGQPGNTIYF. The CDR3 region has the DNA TGCAGTGCTTTTCGAACAGGCCAACCTGGAAACACCATATATTTT. The rearrangement links TRBV20-1 to TRBJ1-3; D is perhaps TRBD1 (5 bases). Germline CDR1 DFQATT, CDR2 SNEGSKA (reference sequence). The CDR3 consists of 15 residues. Trimming took off 5 bases at V and 2 bases at J, with 16 bases between the two ends.

The gene calls are TRBV12-2 and TRBJ2-1. TRBV12-2 is described as a pseudogene. CDR3 length: 17 residues. The CDR3, as DNA: TGTGCAAGTCGCTTAGCGGCTAGCGGGGGCTCCTACAATGAGCAGTTCTTC. Translated, it gives CASRLAASGGSYNEQFF.

At least ten counts were recorded for this clonotype. This rearrangement joins TRBV20-1 to TRBJ1-1; D gene ambiguous. The germline V gene has CDR1 DFQATT and CDR2 SNEGSKA (reference sequence). This CDR3 contains 13 residues. The germline V and J ends were trimmed by 3 bases and 5 bases, with 13 bases remaining between them. CDR3 coding DNA: TGCAGTGCTAGTTGGGTTCTGGGGACTGAAGCTTTCTTT. It yields the protein CSASWVLGTEAFF.

The rearrangement joins TRBV6-5 to TRBJ2-7; D ambiguous. The CDR3 is 14 residues long. Germline CDR1 MNHEY, CDR2 SVGAGI. The V gene lost 3 bases and the J gene lost 3 bases, with 12 bases spanning the gap. The chain's CDR3 is CASSYGLGDYEQYF. The CDR3 DNA sequence: TGTGCCAGCAGTTATGGTCTTGGGGACTACGAGCAGTACTTC.

This clonotype was detected many times. V usage is TRBV11-2 and J usage is TRBJ1-1; D gene unclear. CDR3 size: 14 residues. The V gene lost 3 bases and the J gene lost 1 base, with 9 bases spanning the gap. Germline V gives CDR1 SGHAT, CDR2 FQNNGV. The CDR3 region has the DNA TGTGCCAGCAGCTTGAGTATGAGGAACACTGAAGCTTTCTTT. This sequence encodes CASSLSMRNTEAFF.

V and J are TRBV12-3 or TRBV12-4 and TRBJ1-4, with D perhaps matching TRBD1 (5 bases). The CDR3 contains 15 residues. The ends were cut back, 5 bases at V and 6 bases at J, with 16 bases in the middle. The CDR3 coding sequence is TGTGCCAGCAGTGAGGGAGGGCGGGGGGATGAAAAACTGTTTTTT. Residues: CASSEGGRGDEKLFF.

This clonotype was counted ten times or more. The J gene is TRBJ1-2, the V gene TRBV12-3 or TRBV12-4; the D gene is possibly TRBD1 (5 bases). CDR3 length equals 12 residues. Trimming left V 3 bases short and J 8 bases short, with 10 bases between. This chain's CDR3 is CASSFAGSGYTF. CDR3 sequence (DNA): TGTGCCAGCAGTTTTGCAGGGAGCGGCTACACCTTC.